What follows are 18 T cell receptor beta chains derived from one specimen sequenced in a study of T cell responses to AZD1222 COVID-19 vaccine. Profiling relied on immunoSEQ multiplex PCR, and the TCRdb table lists in-frame clones only, not all of them. The data show more than 100,000 clones, with 92% seen just once and approximately 8% held by the top ten. Sequenced here: peripheral blood, sampled 28 days after the second AZD1222 dose. The receptor set was obtained from an adult who received the AZD1222 COVID-19 vaccine.

The genes are TRBV11-2 and TRBJ1-2; D is perhaps TRBD1 (6 bases). The CDR3 runs to 16 residues. Looked up from germline, CDR1 is SGHAT and CDR2 is FQNNGV. Between the trimmed V and J ends, which lost 4 bases and 2 bases, there was a span of 17 bases. The CDR3 reads CASSSLPLDRNYGYTF. Written as DNA, the CDR3 is TGTGCCAGCAGCTCACTCCCACTCGACAGGAACTATGGCTACACCTTC.

This chain links TRBV9 with TRBJ2-1; 7 nucleotides match TRBD2. The length of the CDR3 is 16 residues. The V segment lost 2 bases and the J segment 7 bases; nucleotides outside the gene matches: 12. Germline-derived CDR1 and CDR2 are SGDLS and YYNGEE. The CDR3 sequence: CASSVMSGARVNEQFF. For the CDR3, the DNA is TGTGCCAGCAGCGTTATGAGCGGGGCTAGGGTGAATGAGCAGTTCTTC.

This chain connects TRBV6-5 to TRBJ1-3; no reliable D call. This CDR3 is 12 amino acids long. In germline, CDR1 is MNHEY, CDR2 SVGAGI. V lost 5 bases to trimming and J lost 4 bases, with 6 bases between them. CDR3 in DNA: TGTGCCAGCAGTCAACAGGGAAACACCATATATTTT. This encodes CASSQQGNTIYF.

The CDR3 protein is CASSGTGDLDYGYTF. Here the CDR3 DNA reads TGTGCCAGCAGCGGGACAGGGGATCTGGACTATGGCTACACCTTC. The V and J genes are TRBV3-1 (or the pseudogene TRBV3-2) and TRBJ1-2; 10 nucleotides agree with TRBD1. J gave up 3 bases and V 5 bases, and 6 bases lay outside the gene matches. Germline V lookup: CDR1 LGHDT, CDR2 YNNKEL (reference sequence). CDR3 size: 15 residues.

The chain joins TRBV7-8 to TRBJ1-2, with 11 bases matching TRBD1. After removal of 5 bases from V and 0 bases from J, the junction contained 8 bases not matched to a gene. Germline V gene sequence: CDR1 SGHVS, CDR2 FQNEAQ. This CDR3 region has 17 residues. CDR3 residues: CASSPRTGGDTNYGYTF. The CDR3 DNA reads as TGTGCCAGCAGCCCGAGGACAGGGGGCGATACTAACTATGGCTACACCTTC.

This chain uses TRBV28 with TRBJ1-4, with D maybe TRBD1 (6 bases). V lost 2 bases and J lost 0, with 10 bases in between. The CDR3 is made up of 16 amino acids. The germline V gene encodes CDR1 MDHEN and CDR2 SYDVKM. For the CDR3, the DNA is TGTGCCAGCAGTTTAGCACAGGGCGCAACTAATGAAAAACTGTTTTTT. This encodes CASSLAQGATNEKLFF. Filled out from reference TRBV28 and TRBJ1-4, the complete variable domain reads DVKVTQSSRYLVKRTGEKVFLECVQDMDHENMFWYRQDPGLGLRLIYFSYDVKMKEKGDIPEGYSVSREKKERFSLILESASTNQTSMYLCASSLAQGATNEKLFFGSGTQLSVL.

This clone was picked up a small number of times. The chain employs TRBV28 and TRBJ1-1; D gene unclear. Deletions cut 11 bases from V and 4 bases from J, with 11 bases between. This CDR3 is built from 11 residues. The V gene's germline CDR1 is MDHEN and CDR2 SYDVKM. The CDR3 sequence is CASRVGTEAFF. The CDR3 bases are TGTGCCTCCCGAGTTGGCACTGAAGCTTTCTTT.

The V gene is TRBV5-1, the J gene TRBJ2-5; 8 positions match TRBD2. V lost 6 bases, J lost 1 base, and 8 bases stayed unmatched. Per germline, CDR1 SGHRS and CDR2 YFSETQ. The CDR3 runs 15 residues. The CDR3 DNA follows: TGCGCCAGCATCCGTACGGGGGGGATCCAAGAGACCCAGTACTTC. Protein sequence: CASIRTGGIQETQYF.

The J gene is TRBJ2-1, the V gene TRBV6-6; TRBD2 aligns across 7 bases. Trimming at V came to 5 bases and at J to 4 bases, leaving 14 bases not matched to a gene. Per the germline V gene, CDR1 is MNHNY and CDR2 is SVGAGI (reference sequence). This CDR3 has 17 amino acids. CDR3 DNA sequence: TGTGCCAGCAGTCCTAAATTGGGGCGGGAGAGATACAATGAGCAGTTCTTC. It yields the protein CASSPKLGRERYNEQFF.

This sequence joins TRBV5-1 and TRBJ2-6; D tentatively reads TRBD1 or TRBD2 (5 bases each). CDR3 length: 17 residues. Germline V gene data show CDR1 as SGHRS and CDR2 as YFSETQ. V lost 1 base, J lost 0 bases, and 11 bases lay in between. In nucleotides, the CDR3 is TGCGCCAGCAGCTTGTTGGCAGGGAGCTCTGGGGCCAACGTCCTGACTTTC. Its protein is CASSLLAGSSGANVLTF. Supplemented by reference TRBV5-1 and TRBJ2-6, the full variable domain reads KAGVTQTPRYLIKTRGQQVTLSCSPISGHRSVSWYQQTPGQGLQFLFEYFSETQRNKGNFPGRFSGRQFSNSRSEMNVSTLELGDSALYLCASSLLAGSSGANVLTFGAGSRLTVL.

This sequence joins TRBV6-1 and TRBJ2-2; D is unresolved. This CDR3 comprises 14 residues. V was cut by 5 bases and J by 1 base, with 8 bases left in between. Germline-derived CDR1 and CDR2 are MNHNS and SASEGT. CDR3 coding DNA: TGTGCCAGCAGTTATGAGGAGAACACCGGGGAGCTGTTTTTT. Translating gives CASSYEENTGELFF.

The chain couples TRBV4-1 to TRBJ2-5; 8 positions match TRBD1. CDR3 length equals 15 residues. Germline V gives CDR1 MGHRA, CDR2 YSYEKL. Trimming at V came to 1 base and at J to 3 bases, leaving 4 bases not matched to a gene. CDR3 coding DNA: TGCGCCAGCAGCCAAGGGGTGACAGGGGAAGAGACCCAGTACTTC. This sequence encodes CASSQGVTGEETQYF.

This clone was recorded only once. The chain uses TRBV19 and TRBJ2-2; no clear D. The germline V gene encodes CDR1 LNHDA and CDR2 SQIVND (reference sequence). Trimming shortened V by 5 bases and J by 6 bases, and 10 bases separated the two germline ends. This CDR3 region has 13 residues. CDR3 protein: CASSLVGSGELFF. CDR3 DNA sequence: TGTGCCAGTAGTCTGGTTGGGTCCGGGGAGCTGTTTTTT. The complete variable domain, with remaining parts taken from reference TRBV19 and TRBJ2-2, reads DGGITQSPKYLFRKEGQNVTLSCEQNLNHDAMYWYRQDPGQGLRLIYYSQIVNDFQKGDIAEGYSVSREKKESFPLTVTSAQKNPTAFYLCASSLVGSGELFFGEGSRLTVL.

V and J are TRBV5-1 and TRBJ2-1; 11 bases map to TRBD2. The CDR3 totals 14 residues. Germline-derived CDR1 and CDR2 are SGHRS and YFSETQ. V was pared by 4 bases and J by 7 bases, with 4 bases of the junction left unmatched. The CDR3 DNA reads as TGCGCCAGCAGCGGTAGCGGGAGGGATAATGAGCAGTTCTTC. Protein sequence: CASSGSGRDNEQFF.

The chain employs TRBV10-2 and TRBJ2-1; 8 nucleotides match TRBD2. CDR1 is WSHSY and CDR2 is SAAADI in the germline V gene. The V and J ends lost 5 bases and 0 bases, in that order; junction bases with no gene match: 3. The CDR3 runs 15 residues. The CDR3 loop reads CASSIGGASYNEQFF. The CDR3 region has the DNA TGCGCCAGCAGTATCGGGGGGGCCTCCTACAATGAGCAGTTCTTC.

J is TRBJ2-2 and V is TRBV2; D not resolved. CDR3 length equals 14 residues. The germline V and J ends were trimmed by 2 bases and 4 bases, with 8 bases remaining between them. CDR1 is SNHLY and CDR2 is FYNNEI in the germline V gene. CDR3 loop: CASSESQVTGELFF. In DNA form, the CDR3 reads TGTGCCAGCAGTGAATCCCAGGTCACCGGGGAGCTGTTTTTT.

This chain connects TRBV11-3 to TRBJ2-5; 16 bases line up with TRBD2. This CDR3 is 16 amino acids long. Per the germline V gene, CDR1 is SGHNT and CDR2 is YENEEA. With 5 bases clipped from V and 2 bases from J, the junction kept 2 bases outside the gene matches. CDR3 sequence reads: CASSQGLAGGQETQYF. CDR3 bases: TGTGCCAGCAGCCAGGGACTAGCGGGGGGGCAAGAGACCCAGTACTTC.

V gene TRBV4-2 combines with J gene TRBJ1-1, with D perhaps TRBD1 (5 bases). Trimming cost V 1 base and J 6 bases, with 9 bases left between them. The CDR3 contains 13 residues. CDR1 and CDR2 (germline): LGHNA, YNFKEQ. The CDR3: CASSQVGLAEAFF. CDR3 in DNA: TGTGCCAGCAGCCAAGTGGGGCTAGCTGAAGCTTTCTTT.